This TCR beta chain was identified during a study of OX40 agonist ivuxolimab in advanced cancers. Turning to the study itself: Patients with hepatocellular carcinoma, melanoma, renal cell or head and neck cancer made up the dose-escalation patients. Points from the study as a whole: CD8+ T cells (on average) carried more expanded clones than CD4+ T cells.

This CDR3 region has 16 residues. Losses at the gene ends were 6 bases for V and 2 bases for J; bases not matched to a gene: 11. Per the germline V gene, CDR1 is LNHDA and CDR2 is SQIVND (reference sequence). This clone showed up just once. Its antigen is not known. Here immunoSEQ multiplex PCR was the method, and the copy in TCRdb shows in-frame clones only, minus some. The sample lists some 65,000 clones; roughly 87% were seen once. The source of this sequence is an adult with an advanced solid tumor such as melanoma, head and neck, liver or kidney cancer. V usage is TRBV19 and J usage is TRBJ2-7, with TRBD1 matching over 9 bases. The material was CD4+ or CD8+ T cells sorted from blood, obtained in a trial of the OX40 agonist ivuxolimab. CDR3 in DNA: TGTGCCAGTAGCAACTTCTGGGGACAGGGCCCCTACGAGCAGTACTTC. Translating gives CASSNFWGQGPYEQYF.